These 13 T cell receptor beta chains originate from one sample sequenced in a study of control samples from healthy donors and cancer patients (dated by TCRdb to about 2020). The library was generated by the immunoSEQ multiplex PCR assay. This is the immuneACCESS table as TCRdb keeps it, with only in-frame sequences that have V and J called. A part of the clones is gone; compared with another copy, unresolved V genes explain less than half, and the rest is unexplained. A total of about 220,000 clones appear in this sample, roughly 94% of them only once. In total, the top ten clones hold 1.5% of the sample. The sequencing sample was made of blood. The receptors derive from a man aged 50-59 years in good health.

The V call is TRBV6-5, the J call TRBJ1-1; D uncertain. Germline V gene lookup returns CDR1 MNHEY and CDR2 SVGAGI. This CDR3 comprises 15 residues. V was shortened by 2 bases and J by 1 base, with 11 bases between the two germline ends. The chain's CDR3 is CASSYKGSQNTEAFF. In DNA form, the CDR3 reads TGTGCCAGCAGTTACAAGGGCAGCCAGAACACTGAAGCTTTCTTT.

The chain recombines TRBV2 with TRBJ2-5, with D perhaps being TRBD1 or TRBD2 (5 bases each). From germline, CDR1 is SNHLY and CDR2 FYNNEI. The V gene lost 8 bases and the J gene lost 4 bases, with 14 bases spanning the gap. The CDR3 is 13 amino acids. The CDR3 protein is CASGDALGETQYF. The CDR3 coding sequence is TGTGCCAGCGGGGACGCTCTAGGAGAGACCCAGTACTTC.

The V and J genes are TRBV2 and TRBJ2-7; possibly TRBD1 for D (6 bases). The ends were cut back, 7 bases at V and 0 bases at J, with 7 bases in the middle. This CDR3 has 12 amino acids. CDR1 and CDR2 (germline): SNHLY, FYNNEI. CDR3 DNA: TGTGCCAGCACGGACAGCTCCTACGAGCAGTACGTC. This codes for CASTDSSYEQYV.

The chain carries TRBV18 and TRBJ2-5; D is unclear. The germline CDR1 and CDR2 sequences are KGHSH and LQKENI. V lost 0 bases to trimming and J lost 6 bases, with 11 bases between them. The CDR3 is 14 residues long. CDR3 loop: CASSPPAVRKTQYF. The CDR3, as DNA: TGTGCCAGCTCACCACCGGCAGTTCGGAAGACCCAGTACTTC.

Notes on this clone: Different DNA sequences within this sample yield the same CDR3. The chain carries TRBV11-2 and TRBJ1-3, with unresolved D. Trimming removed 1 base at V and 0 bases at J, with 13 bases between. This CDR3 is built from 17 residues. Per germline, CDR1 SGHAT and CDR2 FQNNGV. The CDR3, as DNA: TGTGCCAGCAGCTTAGGTCTGAACAGTTACTCTGGAAACACCATATATTTT. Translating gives CASSLGLNSYSGNTIYF.

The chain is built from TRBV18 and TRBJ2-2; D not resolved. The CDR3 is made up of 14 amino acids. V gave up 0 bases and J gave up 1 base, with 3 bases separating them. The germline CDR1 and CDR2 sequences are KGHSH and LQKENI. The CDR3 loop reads CASSPPLNTGELFF. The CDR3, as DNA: TGTGCCAGCTCACCACCGTTGAACACCGGGGAGCTGTTTTTT. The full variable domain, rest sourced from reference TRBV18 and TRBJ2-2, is NAGVMQNPRHLVRRRGQEARLRCSPMKGHSHVYWYRQLPEEGLKFMVYLQKENIIDESGMPKERFSAEFPKEGPSILRIQQVVRGDSAAYFCASSPPLNTGELFFGEGSRLTVL.

CDR3 amino acids: CASSRGGVDGYTF. CDR3 nucleotide sequence: TGTGCCAGCAGCCGCGGGGGGGTCGATGGCTACACCTTC. The chain links TRBV27 to TRBJ1-2, with D maybe TRBD1 (5 bases). This CDR3 region has 13 residues. V gave up 6 bases and J gave up 6 bases, with 14 bases separating them. CDR1 and CDR2 from the germline V gene are MNHEY and SMNVEV (reference sequence).

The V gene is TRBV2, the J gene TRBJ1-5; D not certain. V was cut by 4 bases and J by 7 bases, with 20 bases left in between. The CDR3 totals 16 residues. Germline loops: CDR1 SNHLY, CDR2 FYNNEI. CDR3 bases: TGTGCCAGCAGTGGTGTTGAAGGGAGGCTCTACCAGCCCCAGCATTTT. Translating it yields CASSGVEGRLYQPQHF.

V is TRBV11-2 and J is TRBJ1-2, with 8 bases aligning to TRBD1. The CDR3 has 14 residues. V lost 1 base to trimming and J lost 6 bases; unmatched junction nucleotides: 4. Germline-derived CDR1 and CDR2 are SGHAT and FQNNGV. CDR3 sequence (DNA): TGTGCCAGCAGCTTAGTTGGACAGGGCGATGGCTACACCTTC. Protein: CASSLVGQGDGYTF.

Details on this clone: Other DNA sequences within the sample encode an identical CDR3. In nucleotides, the CDR3 is TGTGCCAGCAGCTTAGGCTACCAAGAGACCCAGTACTTC. This gives the protein CASSLGYQETQYF. The J gene is TRBJ2-5, the V gene TRBV11-2; D remains unclear. Trimming took off 1 base at V and 0 bases at J, with 3 bases between the two ends. The germline V gene encodes CDR1 SGHAT and CDR2 FQNNGV. CDR3 length: 13 amino acids.

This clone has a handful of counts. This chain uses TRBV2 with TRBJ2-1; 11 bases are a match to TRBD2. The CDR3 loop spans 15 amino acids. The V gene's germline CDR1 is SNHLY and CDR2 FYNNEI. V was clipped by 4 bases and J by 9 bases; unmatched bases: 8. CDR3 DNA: TGTGCCAGCAGTGGATCTAGCGGGGGGACGATTGAGCAGTTCTTC. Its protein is CASSGSSGGTIEQFF.

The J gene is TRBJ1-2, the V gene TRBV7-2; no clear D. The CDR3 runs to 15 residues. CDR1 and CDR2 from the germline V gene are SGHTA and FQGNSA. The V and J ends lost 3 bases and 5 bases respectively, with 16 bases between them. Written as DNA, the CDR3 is TGTGCCAGCAGCTTGGAGCCCCCAGCCCTTTATGGCTACACCTTC. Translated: CASSLEPPALYGYTF.

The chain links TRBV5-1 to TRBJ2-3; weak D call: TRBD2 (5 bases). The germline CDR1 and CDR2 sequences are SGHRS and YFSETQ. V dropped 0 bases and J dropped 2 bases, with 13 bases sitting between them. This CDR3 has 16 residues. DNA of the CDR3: TGCGCCAGCAGCTTGGATAGCGTCTACCACACAGATACGCAGTATTTT. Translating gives CASSLDSVYHTDTQYF.